This T cell receptor (beta chain) was sequenced for a study of blood T cell repertoires in COVID-19. Assay used: immunoSEQ multiplex PCR; TCRdb lists only in-frame clones, some missing. The sample consists of 250,000 to 300,000 clones, about 90% of them appearing once. Germline V lookup: CDR1 SGHAT, CDR2 FQNNGV. This CDR3 comprises 14 residues. Unmatched junction bases numbered 4, after V lost 6 bases and J lost 8 bases. Sequencing was carried out using peripheral blood. The genes are TRBV11-2 and TRBJ1-6, with 10 bases that match TRBD1. The sequence was obtained from a woman aged 45-59 years who had recovered from COVID-19. CDR3 DNA: TGTGCCAGCAGACGGACAGGGGGGTATTCACCCCTCCACTTT. Translation gives CASRRTGGYSPLHF. The full variable domain, its missing parts supplied by reference TRBV11-2 and TRBJ1-6, is EAGVAQSPRYKIIEKRQSVAFWCNPISGHATLYWYQQILGQGPKLLIQFQNNGVVDDSQLPKDRFSAERLKGVDSTLKIQPAKLEDSAVYLCASRRTGGYSPLHFGNGTRLTVT.